These 4 T cell receptor beta chains share one sample of origin, sequenced in a study of regulatory T cells in long-lasting Graves disease. To make TCR beta libraries, researchers used iRepertoire HTBI primers and Arm-PCR of CDR3 regions. MiXCR, run by TCRdb on the multiplex PCR reads, gives a single entry per CDR3 protein. The sample consists of roughly 510,000 distinct CDR3 sequences, about 15% of them appearing once. The time point is: newly diagnosed GD, antithyroid drugs for less than 3 months. RNA from PBMCs was the source of the TCR library. The sample was also linked to a second study, of T cells in Graves' hyperthyroidism and ophthalmopathy.

Material: peripheral blood mononuclear cells (PBMCs), obtained at new diagnosis, from a patient treated with antithyroid drugs. Every receptor here comes from a man aged 18 to 29 with Graves disease.

The table lists this clonotype with a few counts. The chain links TRBV9 to TRBJ2-3, with TRBD1 identical over 9 bases. This CDR3 is built from 18 residues. V shed 3 bases and J 4 bases; nucleotides not matched to a gene: 15. CDR1 SGDLS and CDR2 YYNGEE come from the germline V gene. In DNA, the CDR3 is TGTGCCAGCAGCGAGGGCCCCATCGGACAGGGGAGGTCAGATACGCAGTATTTT. Amino acid sequence: CASSEGPIGQGRSDTQYF. Complete variable domain (other parts from reference TRBV9 and TRBJ2-3): DSGVTQTPKHLITATGQRVTLRCSPRSGDLSVYWYQQSLDQGLQFLIQYYNGEERAKGNILERFSAQQFPDLHSELNLSSLELGDSALYFCASSEGPIGQGRSDTQYFGPGTRLTVL.

This clonotype has ten or more counts. As DNA, the CDR3 is TGTGCCAGCAGCTTAGGGGCGGGAGCAGGCAATGAGCAGTTCTTC. Protein sequence: CASSLGAGAGNEQFF. V is TRBV11-2 and J is TRBJ2-1; 7 positions match TRBD2. Germline CDR1 is SGHAT and CDR2 is FQNNGV. The CDR3 totals 15 residues. V lost 1 base, J lost 6 bases, and 6 bases stayed unmatched.

The sample holds many counts of this clonotype. The rearrangement links TRBV5-1 to TRBJ2-1, with 8 bases matching TRBD1. The junction had 2 bases not matched to a gene; V was cut back by 4 bases and J by 2 bases. This CDR3 spans 14 amino acids. CDR1 and CDR2 (germline): SGHRS, YFSETQ. The CDR3 bases are TGCGCCAGCAGCCGGACAGGGACCTACAATGAGCAGTTCTTC. It translates to CASSRTGTYNEQFF.

This chain uses TRBV4-2 with TRBJ2-1, with 10 bases that match TRBD2. V shed 1 base and J 0 bases; nucleotides not matched to a gene: 6. In germline, CDR1 is LGHNA, CDR2 YNFKEQ. CDR3 length equals 18 residues. CDR3 loop: CASSQGLAGVSSYNEQFF. CDR3 in DNA: TGTGCCAGCAGCCAAGGACTAGCGGGTGTGAGCTCCTACAATGAGCAGTTCTTC.